This T cell receptor beta chain was sequenced in a study of shared clonotypes between healthy human individuals. The V end was cut by 2 bases, the J end by 1 base, with 14 bases between. CDR3 length: 16 amino acids. The germline V gene has CDR1 KGHSH and CDR2 LQKENI. Deep-level assay runs were performed. Unsorted PBMC samples were amplified in replicate PCRs containing roughly 0.3 ug DNA, 30,000 to 35,000 T cell genomes. Authors' methods: With immunoSEQ giving junction-only sequences and no quality scores, filtering differed. Using immunoSEQ multiplex PCR, the repertoire was profiled, and TCRdb retains in-frame clones only, with some absent. Clone size and V and J calls were adopted from that table, with D and trimming inferred from the DNA. The data show about 460,000 clones, 77% seen once.

This TCR was recovered from a woman aged 40 to 50 in good health. Some clones in this sample may be carry-over from other donors' samples. V is TRBV18 and J is TRBJ2-5; the D is unclear. The sample was PBMCs. The CDR3 reads CASSPRRSTTQETQYF. As DNA, the CDR3 is TGTGCCAGCTCACCAAGGCGCTCTACGACCCAAGAGACCCAGTACTTC.